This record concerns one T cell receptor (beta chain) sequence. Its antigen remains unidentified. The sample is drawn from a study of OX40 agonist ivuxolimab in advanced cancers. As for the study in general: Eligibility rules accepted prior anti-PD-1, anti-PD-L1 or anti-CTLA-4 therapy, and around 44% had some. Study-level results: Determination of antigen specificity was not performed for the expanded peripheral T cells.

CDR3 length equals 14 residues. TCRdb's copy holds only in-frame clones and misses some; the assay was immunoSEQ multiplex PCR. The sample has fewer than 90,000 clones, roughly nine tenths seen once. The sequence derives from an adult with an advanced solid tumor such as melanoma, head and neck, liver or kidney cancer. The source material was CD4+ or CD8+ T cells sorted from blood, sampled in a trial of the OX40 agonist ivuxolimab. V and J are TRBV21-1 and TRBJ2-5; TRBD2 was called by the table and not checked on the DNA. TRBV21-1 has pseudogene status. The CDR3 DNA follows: TGTGCCAGCAGGTCCGAGGAGGGTCAAGAGACCCAGTACTTC. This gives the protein CASRSEEGQETQYF.